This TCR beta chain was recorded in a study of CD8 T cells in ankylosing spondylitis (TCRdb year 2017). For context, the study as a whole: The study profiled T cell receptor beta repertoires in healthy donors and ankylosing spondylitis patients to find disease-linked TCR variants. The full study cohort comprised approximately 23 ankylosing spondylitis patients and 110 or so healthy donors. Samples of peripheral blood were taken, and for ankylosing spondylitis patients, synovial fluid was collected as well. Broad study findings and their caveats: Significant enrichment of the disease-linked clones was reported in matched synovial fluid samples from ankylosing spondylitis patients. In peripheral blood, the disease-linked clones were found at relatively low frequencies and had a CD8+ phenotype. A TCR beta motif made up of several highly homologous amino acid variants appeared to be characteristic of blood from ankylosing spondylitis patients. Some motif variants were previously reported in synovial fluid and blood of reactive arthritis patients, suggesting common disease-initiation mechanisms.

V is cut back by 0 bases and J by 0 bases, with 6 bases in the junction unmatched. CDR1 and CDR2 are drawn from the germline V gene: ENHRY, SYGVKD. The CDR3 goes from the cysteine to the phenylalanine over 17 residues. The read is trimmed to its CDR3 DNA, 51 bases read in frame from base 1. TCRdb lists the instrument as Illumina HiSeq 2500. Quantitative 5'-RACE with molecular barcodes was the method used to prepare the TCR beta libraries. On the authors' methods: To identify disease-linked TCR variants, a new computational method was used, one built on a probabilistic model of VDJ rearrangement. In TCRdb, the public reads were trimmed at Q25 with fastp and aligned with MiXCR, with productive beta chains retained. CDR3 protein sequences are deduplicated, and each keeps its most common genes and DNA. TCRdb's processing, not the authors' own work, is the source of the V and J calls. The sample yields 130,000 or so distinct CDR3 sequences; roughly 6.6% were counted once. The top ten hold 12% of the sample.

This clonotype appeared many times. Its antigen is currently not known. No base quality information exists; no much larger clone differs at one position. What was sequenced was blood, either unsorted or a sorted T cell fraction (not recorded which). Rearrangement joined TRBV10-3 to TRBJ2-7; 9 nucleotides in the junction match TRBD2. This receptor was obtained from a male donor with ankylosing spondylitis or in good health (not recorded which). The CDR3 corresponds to CAISESASGAISYEQYF. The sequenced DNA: TGTGCCATCAGTGAGTCCGCTAGCGGGGCAATCTCCTACGAGCAGTACTTC.